This passage covers 5 T cell receptor beta chains from one sample sequenced in a study of regulatory T cells in long-lasting Graves disease. Time point noted: persistent/refractory GD, antithyroid drugs over 5 years with positive TRAb. PBMCs provided the RNA from which the TCR library was made. Library construction for TCR beta used iRepertoire HTBI primers and Arm-PCR of CDR3 regions. Each CDR3 protein is one row after TCRdb ran MiXCR on the multiplex PCR reads. Of fewer than 550,000 distinct CDR3 sequences in the sample, 20% to 25% were seen once. The source was peripheral blood mononuclear cells (PBMCs), collected when the disease was refractory, from a patient treated with antithyroid drugs. The receptors shown here come from a female donor with Graves disease.

CDR3 region: CASSSLAGSTDTQYF. The CDR3 region has the DNA TGTGCCAGTAGTTCACTAGCGGGAAGCACAGATACGCAGTATTTT. This chain links TRBV19 with TRBJ2-3; TRBD2 agrees at 10 bases. This CDR3 has 15 residues. Germline CDR1 reads LNHDA; CDR2 reads SQIVND (reference sequence). V dropped 5 bases and J dropped 0; count of bases not matched to a gene: 2.

This clonotype was detected a few times. This chain uses TRBV3-1 with TRBJ2-2; D possibly corresponds to TRBD2 (5 bases). This CDR3 is 13 amino acids long. The germline CDR1 and CDR2 sequences are LGHDT and YNNKEL (reference sequence). Trimming took off 4 bases at V and 8 bases at J, with 11 bases between the two ends. The CDR3 loop is CASSPDGVGELFF. The CDR3 region has the DNA TGTGCCAGCAGCCCCGACGGGGTTGGGGAGCTGTTTTTT.

A few counts support this clonotype. The chain carries TRBV7-9 and TRBJ2-5; TRBD1 matches 9 bases. Germline trimming cut 5 bases from V and 4 bases from J; bases unmatched to any gene: 14. This CDR3 spans 17 amino acids. Germline loops: CDR1 SEHNR, CDR2 FQNEAQ (reference sequence). DNA for the CDR3: TGTGCCAGCAGCCCCCGGGACAGGGAGGGGTTTTCAGAGACCCAGTACTTC. Translating gives CASSPRDREGFSETQYF.

The table lists this clonotype with many counts. V and J are TRBV2 and TRBJ1-1; D gene unclear. Germline V gene lookup returns CDR1 SNHLY and CDR2 FYNNEI. V was cut by 3 bases and J by 7 bases, with 6 bases left in between. The CDR3 sequence is 11 residues long. The CDR3 spells CASSEWSEAFF. Here the CDR3 DNA reads TGTGCCAGCAGTGAGTGGAGTGAAGCTTTCTTT. Drawing the rest from reference TRBV2 and TRBJ1-1, the complete variable domain is EPEVTQTPSHQVTQMGQEVILRCVPISNHLYFYWYRQILGQKVEFLVSFYNNEISEKSEIFDDQFSVERPDGSNFTLKIRSTKLEDSAMYFCASSEWSEAFFGQGTRLTVV.

This rearrangement joins TRBV9 to TRBJ2-2; unclear D gene. Trimming removed 6 bases from V and 3 bases from J, with 6 bases in between. The CDR3 has 12 residues. The germline CDR1 and CDR2 sequences are SGDLS and YYNGEE. In DNA form, the CDR3 reads TGTGCCAGCATAGGTGACACCGGGGAGCTGTTTTTT. This translates into CASIGDTGELFF.